These 11 T cell receptor beta chains share one sample of origin, sequenced in a study of cytomegalovirus exposure and HLA in healthy donors. The primer mix had 60 Vbeta and 13 Jbeta primers. The repertoire was sequenced with immunoSEQ multiplex PCR; TCRdb's copy has only in-frame clones and lacks some. The sample holds some 120,000 clones; more than 80% are singletons and the top ten take approximately 10%. Sequencing was performed on PBMCs. The receptors here all came from a man aged 30 to 45 in good health and CMV-seropositive.

The rearrangement uses TRBV5-6 and TRBJ2-3, with 10 nucleotides matching TRBD2. Germline CDR1 SGHDT, CDR2 YYEEEE. Trimming cost V 2 bases and J 0 bases; bases outside gene matches: 12. The CDR3 is 19 residues long. The CDR3 region is CASSFPSGSSGGSTDTQYF. CDR3 bases: TGTGCCAGCAGCTTCCCCTCTGGGTCTAGCGGGGGTAGCACAGATACGCAGTATTTT.

The chain employs TRBV2 and TRBJ2-1, with D tentatively TRBD2 (7 bases). Germline CDR1 SNHLY, CDR2 FYNNEI. V gave up 3 bases and J gave up 2 bases, with 17 bases separating them. The CDR3 contains 17 residues. CDR3 residues: CASSDPGWGGTYNEQFF. CDR3 nucleotides: TGTGCCAGCAGTGACCCCGGCTGGGGGGGCACCTACAATGAGCAGTTCTTC.

The CDR3 coding sequence is TGCGCCAGCAGCTTGAAACCAGGGCAAGTGAACACTGAAGCTTTCTTT. The encoded protein is CASSLKPGQVNTEAFF. The chain combines TRBV5-1 with TRBJ1-1, with a possible D match to TRBD1 (5 bases). V lost 1 base to trimming and J lost 0 bases, with 13 bases between them. This CDR3 is 16 amino acids long. Germline V gene data show CDR1 as SGHRS and CDR2 as YFSETQ.

This chain connects TRBV29-1 to TRBJ1-6; 7 nucleotides line up with TRBD1. The CDR3 is made up of 13 amino acids. Losses at the gene ends were 4 bases for V and 7 bases for J; bases not matched to a gene: 4. Germline assignment: CDR1 SQVTM and CDR2 ANQGSEA. Here the CDR3 DNA reads TGCAGCGTTGGACAGGGTAGGAATTCACCCCTCCACTTT. Amino acids: CSVGQGRNSPLHF.

The DNA for the CDR3 is TGTGCCAGCAACAGGCCCTATGGCTACACCTTC. Amino acid sequence: CASNRPYGYTF. The chain uses TRBV6-1 and TRBJ1-2; maybe TRBD1 (5 bases). The CDR3 length is 11 residues. Germline CDR1 and CDR2: MNHNS and SASEGT. Trimming cost V 7 bases and J 4 bases, with 7 bases left between them.

V usage is TRBV7-3 and J usage is TRBJ2-5; D may be TRBD2 (7 bases). This CDR3 has 15 amino acids. Trimming took 5 bases from V and 2 from J, leaving 15 bases between them. The germline V gene encodes CDR1 SGHTA and CDR2 FQGTGA. CDR3 nucleotide sequence: TGTGCCAGCAGCCTGATGGGGGGGGCACAAGAGACCCAGTACTTC. The encoded protein is CASSLMGGAQETQYF. Drawing the rest from reference TRBV7-3 and TRBJ2-5, the complete variable domain is GAGVSQTPSNKVTEKGKYVELRCDPISGHTALYWYRQSLGQGPEFLIYFQGTGAADDSGLPNDRFFAVRPEGSVSTLKIQRTERGDSAVYLCASSLMGGAQETQYFGPGTRLLVL.

The table lists this clone with a few counts. This rearrangement joins TRBV9 to TRBJ2-1; D possibly corresponds to TRBD1 (6 bases). CDR3 size: 15 residues. Deletions cut 3 bases from V and 3 bases from J, with 13 bases between. Germline V gene sequence: CDR1 SGDLS, CDR2 YYNGEE. The CDR3, as DNA: TGTGCCAGCAGCGCTTCCGGGACACACTACAATGAGCAGTTCTTC. The encoded protein is CASSASGTHYNEQFF.

In this sample, this clone turned up once. The V gene is TRBV29-1, the J gene TRBJ1-4; 9 bases fit TRBD1. V gave up 7 bases and J gave up 8 bases; unmatched junction bases: 8. The CDR3 consists of 13 residues. The germline V gene encodes CDR1 SQVTM and CDR2 ANQGSEA. The CDR3 here is CSARDRVMEKLFF. As DNA, the CDR3 is TGCAGCGCTCGGGACAGGGTTATGGAAAAACTGTTTTTT.

The CDR3, as DNA: TGCGCCAGCAGTGAGTCGCGGGCGGAAGAGACCCAGTACTTC. Translating it yields CASSESRAEETQYF. The rearrangement joins TRBV10-1 to TRBJ2-5; a weak D match, TRBD2 (5 bases). There are 14 residues in the CDR3. The germline V gene has CDR1 WNHNN and CDR2 SYGVQD (reference sequence). The germline V and J ends were trimmed by 0 bases and 3 bases, with 8 bases remaining between them.

The chain employs TRBV6-6 and TRBJ1-5; TRBD1 agrees at 11 bases. With V trimmed by 2 bases and J by 4 bases, 1 base remained unmatched. Germline values: CDR1 MNHNY, CDR2 SVGAGI (reference sequence). This CDR3 region has 15 residues. DNA for the CDR3: TGTGCCAGCAGTTACAGGGACAGGGGGAATCAGCCCCAGCATTTT. This codes for CASSYRDRGNQPQHF.

DNA of the CDR3: TGTGCCAGCAGCGTAGAACAGGTCGTAACAGATACGCAGTATTTT. Residues: CASSVEQVVTDTQYF. The chain employs TRBV9 and TRBJ2-3; a possible D gene is TRBD1 (5 bases). The CDR3 sequence is 15 residues long. Trimming left V 0 bases short and J 3 bases short, with 11 bases between. Germline CDR1 reads SGDLS; CDR2 reads YYNGEE.